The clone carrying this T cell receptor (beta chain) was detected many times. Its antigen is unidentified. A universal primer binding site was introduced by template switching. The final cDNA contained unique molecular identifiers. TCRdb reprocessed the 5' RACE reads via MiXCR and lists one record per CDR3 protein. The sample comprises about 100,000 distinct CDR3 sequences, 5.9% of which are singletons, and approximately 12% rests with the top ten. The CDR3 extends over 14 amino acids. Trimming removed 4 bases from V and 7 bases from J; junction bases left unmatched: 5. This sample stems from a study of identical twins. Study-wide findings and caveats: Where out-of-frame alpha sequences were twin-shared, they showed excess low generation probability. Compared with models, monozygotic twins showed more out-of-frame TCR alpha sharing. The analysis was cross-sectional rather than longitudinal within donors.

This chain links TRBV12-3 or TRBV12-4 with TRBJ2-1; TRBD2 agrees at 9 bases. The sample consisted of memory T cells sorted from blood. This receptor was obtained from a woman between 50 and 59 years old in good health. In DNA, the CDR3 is TGTGCCAGCAGTTGGGCTAGCGGGACGAATGAGCAGTTCTTC. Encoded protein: CASSWASGTNEQFF.